The source of this T cell receptor beta chain is a study of OX40 agonist ivuxolimab in advanced cancers. Study background: With a range of roughly 20 to 79, age averaged about 58 years, and around 80% were male.

CDR3 length: 12 residues. V was shortened by 5 bases and J by 3 bases, with 8 bases between the two germline ends. Per germline, CDR1 SGHAT and CDR2 FQNNGV. Assay used: immunoSEQ multiplex PCR; TCRdb lists only in-frame clones, some missing. The sample records over 60,000 clones, about 93% being singletons. Source: CD4+ or CD8+ T cells sorted from blood, taken in a trial of the OX40 agonist ivuxolimab. V gene TRBV11-2 combines with J gene TRBJ2-7, with a possible D match to TRBD2 (6 bases). This TCR was recovered from an adult with an advanced solid tumor such as melanoma, head and neck, liver or kidney cancer. The CDR3 reads CASSPGGYEQYF. The CDR3 region has the DNA TGTGCCAGCAGCCCCGGGGGCTACGAGCAGTACTTC.